The count of the clone carrying this T cell receptor beta chain is one. The table came from immunoSEQ multiplex PCR; TCRdb's copy has only in-frame clones and leaves some out. The sample has about 660,000 clones, about 87% seen once. This sample stems from a study of shared T cell receptors in the human thymus. Germline V gene sequence: CDR1 SGHDT, CDR2 YYEEEE. This CDR3 has 14 amino acids. The V segment lost 2 bases and the J segment 3 bases; nucleotides outside the gene matches: 1. These same records also appear under a second study, on human thymus T cells. That paper states: Thymic tissue was derived from resections collected during corrective heart surgery. Both thymic and peripheral blood repertoires showed apparently biased V and J usage. Highly overlapping thymic repertoires in unrelated individuals were reported by related research.

This TCR came from a boy in the first two years of life with a congenital heart defect. This rearrangement joins TRBV5-6 to TRBJ1-4, with 7 bases fitting TRBD1. The specimen sequenced was thymocytes. CDR3 coding DNA: TGTGCCAGCAGCTTCGGGACAGCTAATGAAAAACTGTTTTTT. Translation: CASSFGTANEKLFF.